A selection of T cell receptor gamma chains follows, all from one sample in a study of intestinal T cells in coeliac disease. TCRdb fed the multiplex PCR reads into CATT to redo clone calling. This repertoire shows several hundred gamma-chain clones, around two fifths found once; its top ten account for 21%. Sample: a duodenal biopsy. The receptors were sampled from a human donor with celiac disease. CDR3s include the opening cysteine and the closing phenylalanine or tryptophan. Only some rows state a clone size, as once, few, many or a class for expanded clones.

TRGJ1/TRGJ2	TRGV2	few	TGTGCCACCTGGGGACGGGCCGGGGTTTTATATAAGAAACTCTTT	CATWGRAGVLYKKLF
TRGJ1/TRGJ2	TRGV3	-	TGTGCCAACCTGGGATCGGGGGATTATTATAAGAAACTCTTT	CANLGSGDYYKKLF
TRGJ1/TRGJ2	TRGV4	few	TGTGCCACCTGGGGACGGGCTCTATATTATAAGAAACTCTTT	CATWGRALYYKKLF
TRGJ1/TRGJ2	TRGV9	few	TGTGCCTTTGTGGGAGGTGTAAAGAAACTCTTT	CAFVGGVKKLF
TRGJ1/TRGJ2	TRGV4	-	TGTGCCACCTTGGGGGCACGAATTATTTATAAGAAACTCTTT	CATLGARIIYKKLF
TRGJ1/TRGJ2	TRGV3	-	TGTGCCACCTGGGACAGGCCATGGGTAGTAATTATTTATAAGAAACTCTTT	CATWDRPWVVIIYKKLF
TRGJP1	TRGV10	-	TGTGCTGCGTGGGATTATATGATGGGTAATACCACTGGTTGGTTCAAGATATTT	CAAWDYMMGNTTGWFKIF
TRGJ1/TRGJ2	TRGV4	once	TGTGCCACCTGGGTCCTGTTGCTGGGCCCCGAAGCGATGTATTATAAGAAACTCTTT	CATWVLLLGPEAMYYKKLF
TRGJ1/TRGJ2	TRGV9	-	TGTGCCTTGTGGAGGTGCAAGAAACTCTTT	CALWRCKKLF
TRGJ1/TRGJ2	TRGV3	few	TGTGCCACTGGGACAGGCCAGGGTTATTATAAGAAACTCTTT	CATGTGQGYYKKLF
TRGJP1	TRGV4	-	TGTGCCACCTGGGGACGGTCCACTGGTTGGTTCAAGATATTT	CATWGRSTGWFKIF
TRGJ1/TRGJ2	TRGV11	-	TGTGCCTGCTGGATTAGGCACCGACTGATCCGCAATTATAAGAAACTCTTT	CACWIRHRLIRNYKKLF
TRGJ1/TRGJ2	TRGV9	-	TGTGCCTTGTGGGAGGATGCCCGCAAAAAAAGTAAACTCTTT	CALWEDARKKSKLF
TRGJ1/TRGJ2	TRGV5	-	TGTGCCACCTTGGCCTCCCGCCCTTGTTATAAGAAACTCTTT	CATLASRPCYKKLF
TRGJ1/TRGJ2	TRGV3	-	TGTGCCACCTGGGACAGGACCATGGGTAGTAATTATTATAAGAAACTCTTT	CATWDRTMGSNYYKKLF
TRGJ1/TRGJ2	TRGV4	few	TGTGCCACCTGGGACGGGGCTCTATATTATAAGAAACTCTTT	CATWDGALYYKKLF
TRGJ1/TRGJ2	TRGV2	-	TGTGCCACCTGGGACGGCATAGGGAAACTCTTT	CATWDGIGKLF
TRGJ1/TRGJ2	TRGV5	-	TGTGCCACCTGGGACAGGCAAGGTGGATATAAGAAACTCTTT	CATWDRQGGYKKLF
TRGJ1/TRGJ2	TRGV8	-	TGTGCCACCTGGGATAGGAAGGTGGAGAGGTATAAGAAACTCTTT	CATWDRKVERYKKLF
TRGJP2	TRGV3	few	TGTGCCACCTGGGACAGGCCGGGGTTTGAGATAGTGAGTTGGATCAAGACGTTT	CATWDRPGFEIVSWIKTF
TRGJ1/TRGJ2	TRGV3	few	TGTGCCACTGGGACAGGAGAAAATTATTATAAGAAACTCTTT	CATGTGENYYKKLF
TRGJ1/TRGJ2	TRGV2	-	TGTGCCACCTGGGACGGCACCGGGTATTATAAGAAACTCTTC	CATWDGTGYYKKLF
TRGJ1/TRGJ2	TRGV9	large	TGTGCCTTGTGGGAGGTGCTGGATTGTATAGATTATTATAAGAAACTCTTT	CALWEVLDCIDYYKKLF
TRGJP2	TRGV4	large	TGTGCCACCTGGGACGGCAGCCGAGGGGGTGATTGGATCAAGACGTTT	CATWDGSRGGDWIKTF
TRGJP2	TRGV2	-	TGTGCCACTGGGACGCCCCAAGGGAGTAGTGATTGGATCAAGACGTTT	CATGTPQGSSDWIKTF
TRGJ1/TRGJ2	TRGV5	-	TGTGCCACCTGGGACATGAATTATTATAAGAAACTCTTT	CATWDMNYYKKLF
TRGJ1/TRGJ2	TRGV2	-	TGTGCCACCTGGGACGGCTTCGATTATTATAAGAAACTCTTT	CATWDGFDYYKKLF
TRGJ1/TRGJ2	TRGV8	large	TGTGCCACCTGGGTCCCTAATTCGAATTATTATAAGAAACTCTTT	CATWVPNSNYYKKLF
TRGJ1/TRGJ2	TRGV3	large	TGTGCCACCTGGGACAAGAAACTCTTT	CATWDKKLF